The source of this TCR beta chain is a study of blood T cell repertoires in COVID-19. Study-level information: The origin of the acute and convalescent COVID-19 samples was the United States, Italy and Spain. Sources were T cells, B-cell-depleted T cells, or PBMCs; the material itself was cDNA or gDNA.

This clone was detected a few times. It was during active infection that Seattle patients were enrolled and then longitudinally followed. Per the authors' pipeline: It was from reference gene primer amplification that nucleated cell counts were estimated. Sequenced by immunoSEQ multiplex PCR; TCRdb stores in-frame clones only, minus some. For V, J and clone size, that table is used; D and trimming come from the DNA. The sample yields 150,000 to 180,000 clones, roughly 88% seen once. This CDR3 is 14 amino acids long. V lost 0 bases to trimming and J lost 9 bases, with 12 bases between them. The V gene's germline CDR1 is ENHRY and CDR2 SYGVKD.

The sample consisted of peripheral blood. This sequence joins TRBV10-3 and TRBJ1-5, with D possibly TRBD1 on 6 matching bases. The receptor was derived from a man aged 55 to 69 with COVID-19, enrolled during active disease. This CDR3 reads CAISESGGGLPQHF. The CDR3 DNA follows: TGTGCCATCAGTGAGTCCGGTGGGGGCCTGCCCCAGCATTTT.